Sequencing of this TCR beta chain was carried out in a study of control samples from healthy donors and cancer patients. Germline CDR1 SGDLS, CDR2 YYNGEE. The CDR3 covers 15 residues. With V trimmed by 3 bases and J by 2 bases, 4 bases remained unmatched. Assay used: immunoSEQ multiplex PCR; TCRdb lists only in-frame clones, some missing. The top ten clones hold approximately 4% of a sample with roughly 170,000 clones, roughly 93% of them seen once. The chain is built from TRBV9 and TRBJ1-4; 7 bases fit TRBD1. Sequencing input: blood. The sequence was obtained from a woman aged 60 to 75 in good health. The CDR3 coding sequence is TGTGCCAGCAGCGGGGGACAGAGGACTAATGAAAAACTGTTTTTT. This encodes CASSGGQRTNEKLFF. The entire variable domain, with the rest obtained from reference TRBV9 and TRBJ1-4, is as follows: DSGVTQTPKHLITATGQRVTLRCSPRSGDLSVYWYQQSLDQGLQFLIQYYNGEERAKGNILERFSAQQFPDLHSELNLSSLELGDSALYFCASSGGQRTNEKLFFGSGTQLSVL.